This TCR beta chain was captured by sequencing in a study of control samples from healthy donors and cancer patients. The CDR3 covers 14 residues. Trimming removed 1 base at V and 14 bases at J, with 15 bases between. CDR1 MNHNS and CDR2 SASEGT come from the germline V gene. The protocol was immunoSEQ multiplex PCR, while the TCRdb copy is restricted to in-frame clones and leaves out a portion. The table includes some 49,000 clones, roughly nine tenths detected once. This chain joins TRBV6-1 and TRBJ1-6; D possibly corresponds to TRBD1 (5 bases). Sequencing was carried out using PBMCs. The sequence derives from a man aged 30 to 45 with colorectal cancer. The CDR3 region has the DNA TGTGCCAGCAGTGAAGGACAGCGACTCTGGGCCCTCCACTTT. Amino acids: CASSEGQRLWALHF.